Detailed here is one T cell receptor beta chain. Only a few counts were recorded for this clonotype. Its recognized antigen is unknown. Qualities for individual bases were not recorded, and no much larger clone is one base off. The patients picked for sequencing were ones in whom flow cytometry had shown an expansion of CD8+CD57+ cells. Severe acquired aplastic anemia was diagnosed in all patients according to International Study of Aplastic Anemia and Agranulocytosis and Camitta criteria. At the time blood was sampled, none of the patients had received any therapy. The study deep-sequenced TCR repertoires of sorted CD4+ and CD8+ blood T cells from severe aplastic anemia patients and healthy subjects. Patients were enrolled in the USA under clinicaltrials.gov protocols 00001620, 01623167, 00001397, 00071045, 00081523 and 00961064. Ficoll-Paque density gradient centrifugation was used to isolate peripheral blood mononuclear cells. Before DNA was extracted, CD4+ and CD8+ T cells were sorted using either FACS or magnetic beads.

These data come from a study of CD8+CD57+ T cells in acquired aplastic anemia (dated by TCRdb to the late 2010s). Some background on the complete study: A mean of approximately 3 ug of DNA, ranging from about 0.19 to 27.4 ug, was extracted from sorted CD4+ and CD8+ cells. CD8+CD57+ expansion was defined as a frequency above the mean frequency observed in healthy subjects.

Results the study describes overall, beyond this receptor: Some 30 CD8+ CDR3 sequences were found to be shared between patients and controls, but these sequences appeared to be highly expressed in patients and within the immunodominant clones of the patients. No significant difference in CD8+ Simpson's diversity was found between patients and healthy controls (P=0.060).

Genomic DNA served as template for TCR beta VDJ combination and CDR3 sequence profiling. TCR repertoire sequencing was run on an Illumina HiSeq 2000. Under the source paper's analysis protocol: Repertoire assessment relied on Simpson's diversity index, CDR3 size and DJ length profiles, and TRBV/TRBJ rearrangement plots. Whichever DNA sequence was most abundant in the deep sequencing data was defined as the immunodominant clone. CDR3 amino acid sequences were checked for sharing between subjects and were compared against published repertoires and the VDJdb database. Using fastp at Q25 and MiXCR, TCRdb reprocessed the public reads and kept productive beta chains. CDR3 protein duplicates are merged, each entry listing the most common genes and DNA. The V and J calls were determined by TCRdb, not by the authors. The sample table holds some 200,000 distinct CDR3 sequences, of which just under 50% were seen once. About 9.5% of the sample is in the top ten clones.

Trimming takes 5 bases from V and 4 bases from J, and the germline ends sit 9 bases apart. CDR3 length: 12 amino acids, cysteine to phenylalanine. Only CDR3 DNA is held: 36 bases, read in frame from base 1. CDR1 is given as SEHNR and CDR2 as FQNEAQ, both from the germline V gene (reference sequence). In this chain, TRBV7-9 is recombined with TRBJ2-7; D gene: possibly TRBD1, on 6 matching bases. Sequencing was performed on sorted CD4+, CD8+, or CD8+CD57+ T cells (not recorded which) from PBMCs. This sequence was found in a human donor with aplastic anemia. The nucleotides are TGTGCCAGCAGCCCAGACAGGTACGAGCAGTACTTC. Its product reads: CASSPDRYEQYF.